Listed below are T cell receptor beta chains from one sample, sequenced in a study of blood T cell repertoires in COVID-19. Sequencing used immunoSEQ multiplex PCR; TCRdb keeps in-frame clones, though not all of them. The data hold approximately 150,000 clones, with about 85% observed a single time. Sequencing input: peripheral blood. Receptors were obtained from a human donor in a cohort sampled during active COVID-19. Both conserved end residues are part of each CDR3. The D gene is left open where the match is weak. Clone size is shown for a subset of rows, as once, few, many or a class of expanded clone.

D: .; V: TRBV4-3; J: TRBJ2-1; size: .; DNA: TGCGCCAGCAGCCAACTAGCCGGCGCGGCTGAGCAGTTCTTC; CDR3: CASSQLAGAAEQFF
D: TRBD1; V: TRBV6-5; J: TRBJ2-2; size: .; DNA: TGTGCCAGCAGTTTATCGACAGGGCCTGACACCGGGGAGCTGTTTTTT; CDR3: CASSLSTGPDTGELFF
D: TRBD2; V: TRBV6-2/TRBV6-3; J: TRBJ2-5; size: .; DNA: TGTGCCAGCAGTTACCCCCATCTAGCGGGAGTACAAGAGACCCAGTACTTC; CDR3: CASSYPHLAGVQETQYF
D: TRBD1; V: TRBV7-3; J: TRBJ2-7; size: once; DNA: TGTGCCAGCAGCTTAAGAGGACAGGGGATCTACGAGCAGTACTTC; CDR3: CASSLRGQGIYEQYF
D: .; V: TRBV6-5; J: TRBJ2-7; size: .; DNA: TGTGCCAGCAGTTCTTTAGCAACCTACGAGCAGTACTTC; CDR3: CASSSLATYEQYF
D: TRBD2; V: TRBV7-9; J: TRBJ2-1; size: .; DNA: TGTGCCAGCAGCCCCGGGACTAGCGGATTCAATGAGCAGTTCTTC; CDR3: CASSPGTSGFNEQFF
D: TRBD2; V: TRBV7-7; J: TRBJ2-1; size: .; DNA: TGTGCTAGCAGCTTAGCGCTGGGCCTAGCGGGAGGGCATGAGCAGTTCTTC; CDR3: CASSLALGLAGGHEQFF
D: .; V: TRBV18; J: TRBJ2-1; size: .; DNA: TGTGCCAGCTCACCAGCTTGGGGCAATCAACACAATGAGCAGTTCTTC; CDR3: CASSPAWGNQHNEQFF
D: .; V: TRBV15; J: TRBJ2-7; size: many; DNA: TGTGCCACCAGCAGAGATCCCCCTCACGAGCAGTACTTC; CDR3: CATSRDPPHEQYF
D: TRBD1; V: TRBV7-3; J: TRBJ2-3; size: .; DNA: TGTGCCAGCAGCGCTACGACAGGGGGCGTCGCAGATACGCAGTATTTT; CDR3: CASSATTGGVADTQYF
D: .; V: TRBV4-2; J: TRBJ1-6; size: .; DNA: TGTGCCAGCAGCCAGTCCCCGGGTGAAGATTCACCCCTCCACTTT; CDR3: CASSQSPGEDSPLHF
D: TRBD1; V: TRBV5-1; J: TRBJ1-5; size: .; DNA: TGCGCCAGCAGCCTAGACAGGGGCCCCAATCAGCCCCAGCATTTT; CDR3: CASSLDRGPNQPQHF
D: .; V: TRBV27; J: TRBJ1-3; size: few; DNA: TGTGCCAGCAGTCCAGACAGGAGCTCTGGAAACACCATATATTTT; CDR3: CASSPDRSSGNTIYF
D: TRBD2; V: TRBV7-8; J: TRBJ2-7; size: .; DNA: TGTGCCAGCAGCTTAGGACTAGCCTACTCCTACGAGCAGTACTTC; CDR3: CASSLGLAYSYEQYF
D: TRBD2; V: TRBV25-1; J: TRBJ2-1; size: .; DNA: TGTGCCAGCAGTTCTTACTCCGGACTAGCGGCCTCCTACAATGAGCAGTTCTTC; CDR3: CASSSYSGLAASYNEQFF
D: .; V: TRBV19; J: TRBJ2-3; size: .; DNA: TGTGCCAGTAGTAAGGGGCCTTACACAGATACGCAGTATTTT; CDR3: CASSKGPYTDTQYF
D: TRBD1; V: TRBV5-1; J: TRBJ1-2; size: .; DNA: TGCGCCAGCACCCTAGGACAGGGGGTCGACTATGGCTACACCTTC; CDR3: CASTLGQGVDYGYTF
D: .; V: TRBV6-5; J: TRBJ1-1; size: .; DNA: TGTGCCAGCAGTTACTCAGGCAGGGGAGCGCCTGAAGCTTTCTTT; CDR3: CASSYSGRGAPEAFF
D: .; V: TRBV5-8; J: TRBJ1-4; size: once; DNA: TGTGCCAGCAGCTGGAGGGGTGCAACTAATGAAAAACTGTTTTTT; CDR3: CASSWRGATNEKLFF
D: TRBD2; V: TRBV27; J: TRBJ2-1; size: .; DNA: TGTGCCAGCAGTCTAAACATTCCTGGACTAGCGGGTACAACCTACAATGAGCAGTTCTTC; CDR3: CASSLNIPGLAGTTYNEQFF
D: .; V: TRBV18; J: TRBJ2-5; size: .; DNA: TGTGCCAGCTCAACAGCTCAAGAGACCCAGTACTTC; CDR3: CASSTAQETQYF
D: .; V: TRBV18; J: TRBJ2-2; size: .; DNA: TGTGCCAGCTCACCACCCGGTGACACCGGGGAGCTGTTTTTT; CDR3: CASSPPGDTGELFF
D: .; V: TRBV7-9; J: TRBJ2-1; size: .; DNA: TGTGCCAGCAGCCCCGTGGGCGAGCAGTTCTTC; CDR3: CASSPVGEQFF
D: .; V: TRBV27; J: TRBJ1-2; size: .; DNA: TGTGCCAGCAGTTTAAACCCAGGGGACTATGGCTACACCTTC; CDR3: CASSLNPGDYGYTF
D: .; V: TRBV19; J: TRBJ1-1; size: .; DNA: TGTGCCAGTAGTATCCAGGCAGGGACTACTGAAGCTTTCTTT; CDR3: CASSIQAGTTEAFF
D: TRBD1; V: TRBV7-9; J: TRBJ1-4; size: few; DNA: TGTGCCAGCAGCACTCCGGGACAGGTCGATGAAAAACTGTTTTTT; CDR3: CASSTPGQVDEKLFF
D: .; V: TRBV5-4; J: TRBJ2-1; size: .; DNA: TGTGCCAGCAGCCCGGAGCGGCTTCGGAATGAGCAGTTCTTC; CDR3: CASSPERLRNEQFF
D: TRBD2; V: TRBV7-9; J: TRBJ2-5; size: .; DNA: TGTGCCAGCAGCTTACTAGCGGGAGCGGTGGAGACCCAGTACTTC; CDR3: CASSLLAGAVETQYF
D: .; V: TRBV19; J: TRBJ2-3; size: .; DNA: TGTGCCAGTAGCCCCCAGGGCCGGGTCACAGATACGCAGTATTTT; CDR3: CASSPQGRVTDTQYF
D: .; V: TRBV5-4; J: TRBJ1-2; size: .; DNA: TGTGCCAGCAGCTCGACCCGAAGCAGAGGGGGCTACACCTTC; CDR3: CASSSTRSRGGYTF
D: TRBD1; V: TRBV2; J: TRBJ1-2; size: medium-sized; DNA: TGTGCCAGCAGTGTCGATGACAGGGCGGGCGGCTACACCTTC; CDR3: CASSVDDRAGGYTF
D: TRBD2; V: TRBV27; J: TRBJ2-7; size: once; DNA: TGTGCCAGCACGGGGCGGGAGGGCCGGTACGAGCAGTACTTC; CDR3: CASTGREGRYEQYF
D: TRBD1; V: TRBV14; J: TRBJ2-7; size: once; DNA: TGTGCCAGCAGCCGACTTGACACAGGGGGACACGAGCAGTACTTC; CDR3: CASSRLDTGGHEQYF
D: TRBD2; V: TRBV3-1/TRBV3-2; J: TRBJ2-2; size: .; DNA: TGTGCCAGCAGCTCTAGACTAGCGGGAGTTCACGGGGAGCTGTTTTTT; CDR3: CASSSRLAGVHGELFF
D: .; V: TRBV4-1; J: TRBJ2-3; size: .; DNA: TGCGCCAGCAGCAAAAGACTTTCTAGCACAGATACGCAGTATTTT; CDR3: CASSKRLSSTDTQYF
D: TRBD2; V: TRBV7-2; J: TRBJ2-7; size: .; DNA: TGTGCCAGCAGCTCACTAGCGGGGAGGGCTGCCGAGCAGTACTTC; CDR3: CASSSLAGRAAEQYF
D: TRBD1; V: TRBV6-5; J: TRBJ2-7; size: .; DNA: TGTGCCAGCAGCCCACCCGGGACAGGGGCGTACGAGCAGTACTTC; CDR3: CASSPPGTGAYEQYF
D: TRBD2; V: TRBV5-3; J: TRBJ2-1; size: .; DNA: TGTGCCAGAAGCCCGGAGCTAGCGGAACACAATGAGCAGTTCTTC; CDR3: CARSPELAEHNEQFF
D: .; V: TRBV28; J: TRBJ2-3; size: few; DNA: TGTGCCAGCAGTTTGGACTCGACAGATACGCAGTATTTT; CDR3: CASSLDSTDTQYF
D: TRBD1; V: TRBV29-1; J: TRBJ2-2; size: .; DNA: TGCAGCGGACGACAGGGGGGGGCCACCGGGGAGCTGTTTTTT; CDR3: CSGRQGGATGELFF
D: .; V: TRBV5-1; J: TRBJ2-1; size: .; DNA: TGCGCCAGCAGCGTAGACAGTGGTCGCAATGAGCAGTTCTTC; CDR3: CASSVDSGRNEQFF
D: .; V: TRBV19; J: TRBJ1-1; size: .; DNA: TGTGCCAGTAGTATCACCGGGGTGGCGGCTGAAGCTTTCTTT; CDR3: CASSITGVAAEAFF